This T cell receptor (beta chain) is from a study of blood T cell repertoires in COVID-19. Whole-study context: Acute and convalescent COVID-19 samples came from the United States, Italy and Spain. From T cells, B-cell-depleted T cells, or PBMCs came the material, which was cDNA or gDNA.

In the original analysis: For nucleated cells, counts were estimated from reference gene primer amplification. Assay used: immunoSEQ multiplex PCR; TCRdb lists only in-frame clones, some missing. The DNA was the basis for D and trimming; V, J and clone size are from that table. The table has fewer than 50,000 clones, more than 65% seen once. The ends were cut back, 0 bases at V and 0 bases at J, with 9 bases in the middle. The germline CDR1 and CDR2 sequences are SGHVS and FNYEAQ. This CDR3 has 16 amino acids. This rearrangement joins TRBV7-6 to TRBJ1-3, with no clear D. The receptor was isolated from a human donor in a cohort sampled during active COVID-19. Sequenced: peripheral blood. CDR3: CASSLALGNSGNTIYF. The CDR3 DNA reads TGTGCCAGCAGCTTAGCCCTCGGGAACTCTGGAAACACCATATATTTT.